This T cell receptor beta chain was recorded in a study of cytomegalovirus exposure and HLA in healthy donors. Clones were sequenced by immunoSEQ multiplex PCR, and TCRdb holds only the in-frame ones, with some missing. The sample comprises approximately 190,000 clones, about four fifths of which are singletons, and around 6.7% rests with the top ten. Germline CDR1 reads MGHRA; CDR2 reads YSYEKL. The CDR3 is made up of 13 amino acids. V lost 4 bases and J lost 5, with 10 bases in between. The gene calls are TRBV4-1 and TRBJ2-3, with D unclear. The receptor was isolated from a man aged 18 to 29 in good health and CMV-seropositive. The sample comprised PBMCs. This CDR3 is CASSPQSGDTQYF. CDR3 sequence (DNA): TGCGCCAGCAGCCCCCAGTCGGGAGATACGCAGTATTTT.